This section outlines one T cell receptor beta chain sequence together with its context. Data came from immunoSEQ multiplex PCR; TCRdb stores just in-frame clones and leaves some out. Of 430 or so clones in the sample, around 90% were seen once. These data belong to a study of tumor T cells in aggressive B-cell lymphoma. The CDR3 has 16 residues. V shed 3 bases, J shed 7 bases, and the junction held 13 bases outside the gene matches. The germline V gene has CDR1 LNHDA and CDR2 SQIVND (reference sequence). What was sequenced was tumor tissue. The receptor was isolated from an adult with diffuse large B cell lymphoma. This chain links TRBV19 with TRBJ2-7; 9 nucleotides align to TRBD1. The DNA for the CDR3 is TGTGCCAGTAGTATCTTCCCCCCACAGGGGGCTCTAGAGCAGTACTTC. Its translation is CASSIFPPQGALEQYF. The variable domain in full, completed from reference TRBV19 and TRBJ2-7, reads DGGITQSPKYLFRKEGQNVTLSCEQNLNHDAMYWYRQDPGQGLRLIYYSQIVNDFQKGDIAEGYSVSREKKESFPLTVTSAQKNPTAFYLCASSIFPPQGALEQYFGPGTRLTVT.